This passage covers 21 T cell receptor beta chains from one sample sequenced in a study of OX40 agonist ivuxolimab in advanced cancers. Library prep was done by the immunoSEQ multiplex PCR assay. Entries here come from immuneACCESS through TCRdb and include only in-frame sequences with V and J called. Some clones fail to appear in such tables; in the studies checked, an unresolved V gene covers under half of the shortfall, and the cause of the remainder is unknown. Counted in this sample were some 81,000 clones; around four fifths of them appeared once. The ten largest account for about 0.8% of the sample. The material was CD4+ or CD8+ T cells sorted from blood, obtained in a trial of the OX40 agonist ivuxolimab. The receptor source for this set is an adult with an advanced solid tumor such as melanoma, head and neck, liver or kidney cancer.

The gene calls are TRBV19 and TRBJ2-5; no clear D. This CDR3 comprises 12 residues. The germline V gene has CDR1 LNHDA and CDR2 SQIVND (reference sequence). The V gene lost 3 bases and the J gene lost 5 bases, with 7 bases spanning the gap. The CDR3 loop is CASSIAGETQYF. The CDR3, as DNA: TGTGCCAGTAGTATTGCTGGGGAGACCCAGTACTTC.

This clone was counted a single time. The rearrangement uses TRBV5-1 and TRBJ2-5; possible D gene TRBD2, 5 bases. Trimming left V 0 bases short and J 1 base short, with 10 bases between. The CDR3 consists of 15 residues. Germline lookup yields CDR1 SGHRS and CDR2 YFSETQ. The CDR3 loop is CASSLGTDFQETQYF. In DNA form, the CDR3 reads TGCGCCAGCAGCTTGGGAACGGACTTCCAAGAGACCCAGTACTTC.

The chain has TRBV6-5 and TRBJ2-6; D not certain. From germline, CDR1 is MNHEY and CDR2 SVGAGI. Trimming stripped 6 bases from V and 0 bases from J, with 3 bases between. This CDR3 has 13 amino acids. The CDR3 DNA sequence: TGTGCCAGCAGGGGCTCTGGGGCCAACGTCCTGACTTTC. Its translation is CASRGSGANVLTF.

This clone came up a few times. The chain carries TRBV29-1 and TRBJ1-1; D is uncertain. Trimming removed 8 bases from V and 0 bases from J, with 16 bases in between. From germline, CDR1 is SQVTM and CDR2 ANQGSEA. The CDR3 is 14 residues long. The CDR3 DNA reads TGCAGCACACGGGGTGGTTCCATGAACACTGAAGCTTTCTTT. It encodes CSTRGGSMNTEAFF.

The chain combines TRBV18 with TRBJ2-6, with D hard to call. Germline V gene lookup returns CDR1 KGHSH and CDR2 LQKENI. Trimming pared 2 bases from V and 0 bases from J, leaving 17 bases between. CDR3 length: 19 residues. The chain's CDR3 is CASSPYDPGQSSGANVLTF. The CDR3 region has the DNA TGTGCCAGCTCACCATACGACCCAGGCCAAAGCTCTGGGGCCAACGTCCTGACTTTC.

The rearrangement joins TRBV2 to TRBJ2-1; D is unresolved. The germline V and J ends were trimmed by 7 bases and 12 bases, with 16 bases remaining between them. The germline V gene encodes CDR1 SNHLY and CDR2 FYNNEI. There are 12 residues in the CDR3. The CDR3 coding sequence is TGTGCCAGCACCCCTGGGCAGGTGGGGCAGTTCTTC. It is translated as CASTPGQVGQFF.

The chain combines TRBV5-1 with TRBJ1-2; 7 nucleotides agree with TRBD1. This CDR3 has 15 residues. Per germline, CDR1 SGHRS and CDR2 YFSETQ. The J segment lost 4 bases and the V segment lost 0 bases, leaving 6 bases of the junction unmatched. CDR3: CASSLGGTDLYGYTF. As DNA, the CDR3 is TGCGCCAGCAGCTTGGGCGGGACAGATCTCTATGGCTACACCTTC.

The chain uses TRBV6-5 and TRBJ2-1, with D perhaps matching TRBD1 (6 bases). Germline V gives CDR1 MNHEY, CDR2 SVGAGI. V lost 7 bases to trimming and J lost 7 bases, with 14 bases between them. The length of the CDR3 is 13 residues. The CDR3 coding sequence is TGTGCCAGCAACCAGGGGCGGTGGAATGAGCAGTTCTTC. Translation gives CASNQGRWNEQFF.

The chain employs TRBV7-8 and TRBJ2-1, with 7 bases aligning to TRBD2. Germline V gene lookup returns CDR1 SGHVS and CDR2 FQNEAQ. This CDR3 comprises 12 residues. With V trimmed by 5 bases and J by 10 bases, 5 bases remained unmatched. CDR3 nucleotide sequence: TGTGCCAGCAGCCCCTACGGGGGGGAGCAGTTCTTC. Translated, it gives CASSPYGGEQFF.

The V and J genes are TRBV7-2 and TRBJ2-3, with TRBD2 matching over 10 bases. The CDR3 is made up of 17 amino acids. Germline CDR1 is SGHTA and CDR2 is FQGNSA. Unmatched junction bases numbered 8, after V lost 5 bases and J lost 0 bases. In nucleotides, the CDR3 is TGTGCCAGCAGCAACCGACTAGCGGGTTTGAGCACAGATACGCAGTATTTT. Translated, it gives CASSNRLAGLSTDTQYF.

This chain connects TRBV27 to TRBJ1-2, with D perhaps matching TRBD1 (5 bases). The germline gives CDR1 MNHEY, CDR2 SMNVEV (reference sequence). V lost 4 bases to trimming and J lost 4 bases, with 13 bases between them. CDR3 length: 14 amino acids. CDR3 in DNA: TGTGCCAGCAGTTCCTCCGTCGGGGGCTATGGCTACACCTTC. It codes for CASSSSVGGYGYTF.

A few counts support this clone. This sequence joins TRBV7-2 and TRBJ2-5; D ambiguous. CDR1 is SGHTA and CDR2 is FQGNSA in the germline V gene. V was clipped by 2 bases and J by 5 bases, with 9 bases between them. This CDR3 spans 13 amino acids. The CDR3 loop reads CASSLFPRETQYF. CDR3 nucleotide sequence: TGTGCCAGCAGCTTATTCCCTCGGGAGACCCAGTACTTC.

The chain couples TRBV2 to TRBJ1-2; possibly TRBD1 for D (5 bases). The CDR3 contains 15 residues. V dropped 2 bases and J dropped 0 bases, with 10 bases sitting between them. The germline gives CDR1 SNHLY, CDR2 FYNNEI. As DNA, the CDR3 is TGTGCCAGCAGTGAATGGGGACGGTCTAACTATGGCTACACCTTC. Its translation is CASSEWGRSNYGYTF. Based on the CDR3 plus reference TRBV2 and TRBJ1-2, the full variable domain is EPEVTQTPSHQVTQMGQEVILRCVPISNHLYFYWYRQILGQKVEFLVSFYNNEISEKSEIFDDQFSVERPDGSNFTLKIRSTKLEDSAMYFCASSEWGRSNYGYTFGSGTRLTVV.

The chain employs TRBV18 and TRBJ1-5; maybe TRBD1 (6 bases). Trimming stripped 3 bases from V and 3 bases from J, with 15 bases between. This CDR3 region has 16 residues. Germline loops: CDR1 KGHSH, CDR2 LQKENI. The CDR3 sequence is CASSPGTGQLNQPQHF. DNA for the CDR3: TGTGCCAGCTCACCTGGAACAGGGCAGCTCAATCAGCCCCAGCATTTT.

The rearrangement joins TRBV2 to TRBJ1-4, with 10 bases lining up with TRBD1. The CDR3 is 16 amino acids. Germline V gene data show CDR1 as SNHLY and CDR2 as FYNNEI. After removal of 6 bases from V and 5 bases from J, the junction contained 9 bases not matched to a gene. The CDR3 DNA is TGTGCCAGCAGGTTTTCAGGACAGGGGGGGAATGAAAAACTGTTTTTT. Its protein is CASRFSGQGGNEKLFF.

The chain uses TRBV30 and TRBJ1-2, with 8 bases aligning to TRBD1. In germline, CDR1 is GTSNPN, CDR2 SVGIG (reference sequence). The CDR3 has 13 residues. V gave up 2 bases and J gave up 14 bases; unmatched junction bases: 13. CDR3 residues: CAWSPGRQGAVTF. The CDR3 region has the DNA TGTGCCTGGAGTCCGGGGAGGCAGGGGGCAGTTACCTTC.

The chain is built from TRBV29-1 and TRBJ1-1; TRBD1 might be the D (5 bases). The germline V gene encodes CDR1 SQVTM and CDR2 ANQGSEA. The V end lost 7 bases, the J end lost 2 bases, and 11 bases lay between the germline ends. This CDR3 is built from 12 residues. The DNA of the CDR3 is TGCAGCGGTGCGAGGGGTAACACTGAAGCTTTCTTT. This gives the protein CSGARGNTEAFF.

Ten or more counts support this clone. The J gene is TRBJ1-1, the V gene TRBV19; TRBD1 is a possible D gene (6 bases). The CDR3 has 15 residues. The V and J ends lost 3 bases and 3 bases respectively, with 14 bases between them. Germline V gene lookup returns CDR1 LNHDA and CDR2 SQIVND (reference sequence). CDR3 nucleotides: TGTGCCAGTAGTATTAATCAGGGGCTAGACACTGAAGCTTTCTTT. Translating it yields CASSINQGLDTEAFF.

This clone was seen more than once but under ten times. J is TRBJ1-6 and V is TRBV27, with D perhaps matching TRBD1 (5 bases). V dropped 2 bases and J dropped 9 bases, with 8 bases sitting between them. CDR3 size: 13 residues. CDR1 and CDR2 (germline): MNHEY, SMNVEV (reference sequence). The CDR3 sequence: CASSLDRLSPLHF. The CDR3 DNA sequence: TGTGCCAGCAGTTTAGACAGACTTTCACCCCTCCACTTT.

This clone showed up just once. The V call is TRBV7-9, the J call TRBJ2-5, with D perhaps being TRBD1 or TRBD2 (5 bases each). CDR3 length: 16 amino acids. The germline V gene has CDR1 SEHNR and CDR2 FQNEAQ (reference sequence). V lost 2 bases, J lost 1 base, and 14 bases lay in between. For the CDR3, the DNA is TGTGCCAGCAGCTTATCACGGGGACCCCGCCAAGAGACCCAGTACTTC. Amino acid sequence: CASSLSRGPRQETQYF.

The V gene is TRBV14, the J gene TRBJ1-2, with no clear D. Germline V gene lookup returns CDR1 SGHDN and CDR2 FVKESK. V dropped 4 bases and J dropped 3 bases, with 9 bases sitting between them. This CDR3 is 13 amino acids long. In DNA, the CDR3 is TGTGCCAGCAGCCGTGGGGAGTACTATGGCTACACCTTC. This codes for CASSRGEYYGYTF.